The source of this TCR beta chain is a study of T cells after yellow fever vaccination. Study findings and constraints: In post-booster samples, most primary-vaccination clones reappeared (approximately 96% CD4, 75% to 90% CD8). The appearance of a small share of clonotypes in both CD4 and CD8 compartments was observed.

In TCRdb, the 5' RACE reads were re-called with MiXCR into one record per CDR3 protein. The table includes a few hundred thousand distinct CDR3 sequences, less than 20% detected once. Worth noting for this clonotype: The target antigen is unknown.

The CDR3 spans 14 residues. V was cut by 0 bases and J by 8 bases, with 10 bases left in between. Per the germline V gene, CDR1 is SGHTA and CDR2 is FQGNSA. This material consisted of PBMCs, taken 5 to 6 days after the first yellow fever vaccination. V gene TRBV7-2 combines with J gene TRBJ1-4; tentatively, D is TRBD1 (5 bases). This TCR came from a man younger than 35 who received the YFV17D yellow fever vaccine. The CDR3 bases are TGTGCCAGCAGCTTAGCGAGGGGTCGCGAAAAACTGTTTTTT. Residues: CASSLARGREKLFF.